The rows below give T cell receptor beta chains drawn from one sample of a study of T cells in Graves' hyperthyroidism and ophthalmopathy. TCRdb used MiXCR to reprocess the multiplex PCR reads, holding one entry per CDR3 protein. The table shows approximately 400,000 distinct CDR3 sequences, with about 19% occurring only once. The sample was blood. The receptors shown here come from a woman aged 18-29 years with Graves' hyperthyroidism. CDR3s include the opening cysteine and the closing phenylalanine or tryptophan. The D gene is left open where the match is weak. Clone size is not always given. Where it is, it says once, few, many or a class for expanded clones.

v_gene: TRBV12-3/TRBV12-4; d_gene: -; abundance: many; j_gene: TRBJ1-1; CDR3aa: CASSLWDEGTAFF; CDR3nt: TGTGCCAGCAGTTTATGGGATGAAGGGACAGCTTTCTTT
v_gene: TRBV20-1; d_gene: TRBD1; abundance: -; j_gene: TRBJ1-2; CDR3aa: CSASFPGQECGF; CDR3nt: TGCAGTGCTAGCTTCCCGGGACAGGAATGTGGCTTC
v_gene: TRBV10-3; d_gene: -; abundance: many; j_gene: TRBJ2-3; CDR3aa: CAISESSRDTQYF; CDR3nt: TGTGCCATCAGTGAGTCGAGCCGAGATACGCAGTATTTT
v_gene: TRBV4-1; d_gene: TRBD1; abundance: few; j_gene: TRBJ1-1; CDR3aa: CASSQVDRGLGWNTEAFF; CDR3nt: TGCGCCAGCAGCCAGGTCGACAGGGGGCTAGGTTGGAACACTGAAGCTTTCTTT
v_gene: TRBV28; d_gene: -; abundance: many; j_gene: TRBJ1-1; CDR3aa: CASWSLRRLNTEAFF; CDR3nt: TGTGCCAGCTGGTCTCTCCGCAGGCTGAACACTGAAGCTTTCTTT
v_gene: TRBV6-1; d_gene: TRBD2; abundance: many; j_gene: TRBJ2-5; CDR3aa: CASSWEGETQYF; CDR3nt: TGTGCCAGCAGCTGGGAGGGAGAGACCCAGTACTTC
v_gene: TRBV11-2; d_gene: -; abundance: many; j_gene: TRBJ2-7; CDR3aa: CASSLYTGQGEQYF; CDR3nt: TGTGCCAGCAGCTTATATACAGGGCAGGGTGAGCAGTACTTC
v_gene: TRBV29-1; d_gene: -; abundance: -; j_gene: TRBJ2-5; CDR3aa: CSVPGPWETQYF; CDR3nt: TGCAGCGTCCCGGGACCATGGGAGACCCAGTACTTC
v_gene: TRBV6-2/TRBV6-3; d_gene: -; abundance: many; j_gene: TRBJ1-1; CDR3aa: CASIPAGYTEAFF; CDR3nt: TGTGCCAGCATCCCAGCGGGGTACACTGAAGCTTTCTTT
v_gene: TRBV15; d_gene: -; abundance: many; j_gene: TRBJ1-5; CDR3aa: CATSRDPGSFGQPQHF; CDR3nt: TGTGCCACCAGCAGAGATCCGGGTTCCTTCGGACAGCCCCAGCATTTT
v_gene: TRBV5-1; d_gene: -; abundance: -; j_gene: TRBJ2-7; CDR3aa: CASSLGARDYEQYF; CDR3nt: TGCGCCAGCAGCTTGGGGGCGCGGGACTACGAGCAGTACTTC
v_gene: TRBV30; d_gene: -; abundance: many; j_gene: TRBJ2-7; CDR3aa: CAWSHGSHEQYF; CDR3nt: TGTGCCTGGAGCCACGGCTCCCACGAGCAGTACTTC
v_gene: TRBV12-3/TRBV12-4; d_gene: -; abundance: many; j_gene: TRBJ2-7; CDR3aa: CASSLAYGYEQYF; CDR3nt: TGTGCCAGCAGTTTGGCCTACGGTTACGAGCAGTACTTC
v_gene: TRBV11-2; d_gene: -; abundance: many; j_gene: TRBJ2-2; CDR3aa: CASSFGGTGELFF; CDR3nt: TGTGCCAGCAGCTTTGGGGGCACCGGGGAGCTGTTTTTT
v_gene: TRBV20-1; d_gene: TRBD2; abundance: many; j_gene: TRBJ2-7; CDR3aa: CSAMTGTRSMYEQYF; CDR3nt: TGCAGTGCTATGACCGGGACTAGGAGTATGTACGAGCAGTACTTC
v_gene: TRBV12-3/TRBV12-4; d_gene: -; abundance: many; j_gene: TRBJ1-5; CDR3aa: CASSIRVRNQPQHF; CDR3nt: TGTGCCAGCAGTATTCGGGTAAGGAATCAGCCCCAGCATTTT
v_gene: TRBV12-3/TRBV12-4; d_gene: -; abundance: many; j_gene: TRBJ1-5; CDR3aa: CASSSPGTGRLLSNQPQHF; CDR3nt: TGTGCCAGCAGTTCCCCGGGAACAGGGCGCTTACTTAGCAATCAGCCCCAGCATTTT
v_gene: TRBV9; d_gene: TRBD2; abundance: many; j_gene: TRBJ2-2; CDR3aa: CASSVASGGPNTGELFF; CDR3nt: TGTGCCAGCAGCGTAGCGAGCGGGGGCCCGAACACCGGGGAGCTGTTTTTT
v_gene: TRBV15; d_gene: -; abundance: many; j_gene: TRBJ1-1; CDR3aa: CATSRDPVNTEAFF; CDR3nt: TGTGCCACCAGCAGAGATCCGGTGAACACTGAAGCTTTCTTT
v_gene: TRBV9; d_gene: -; abundance: -; j_gene: TRBJ2-2; CDR3aa: CASSPAGAGEMFF; CDR3nt: TGTGCCAGCAGCCCAGCCGGGGCCGGGGAGATGTTTTTT
v_gene: TRBV11-1; d_gene: TRBD1; abundance: few; j_gene: TRBJ2-7; CDR3aa: CASTNRGQGAGEQCF; CDR3nt: TGTGCCAGCACTAACCGAGGACAGGGGGCGGGCGAGCAGTGCTTC
v_gene: TRBV5-1; d_gene: TRBD2; abundance: -; j_gene: TRBJ2-2; CDR3aa: CASSSRLAGRTGELFF; CDR3nt: TGCGCCAGCAGCTCTAGACTAGCGGGTCGCACCGGGGAGCTGTTTTTT
v_gene: TRBV4-2; d_gene: TRBD1; abundance: -; j_gene: TRBJ2-7; CDR3aa: CASSTTTGGGYEQYF; CDR3nt: TGTGCCAGCAGCACAACGACAGGGGGCGGCTACGAGCAGTACTTC
v_gene: TRBV27; d_gene: -; abundance: many; j_gene: TRBJ1-5; CDR3aa: CASSIRHSNQPQHF; CDR3nt: TGTGCCAGCAGCATACGCCATAGCAATCAGCCCCAGCATTTT
v_gene: TRBV12-3/TRBV12-4; d_gene: -; abundance: -; j_gene: TRBJ2-7; CDR3aa: CASSLSPPGRNLSYEQYF; CDR3nt: TGTGCCAGCAGTTTATCCCCGCCGGGACGGAACCTCTCCTACGAGCAGTACTTC
v_gene: TRBV12-3/TRBV12-4; d_gene: TRBD1; abundance: -; j_gene: TRBJ2-5; CDR3aa: CASSFAGTGLRETQYF; CDR3nt: TGTGCCAGCAGTTTCGCCGGGACAGGGCTGCGGGAGACCCAGTACTTC
v_gene: TRBV29-1; d_gene: -; abundance: many; j_gene: TRBJ1-2; CDR3aa: CSVRGDYGYTF; CDR3nt: TGCAGCGTGAGGGGAGACTATGGCTACACCTTC
v_gene: TRBV28; d_gene: TRBD1; abundance: many; j_gene: TRBJ1-1; CDR3aa: CASSRTGGGTEAFF; CDR3nt: TGTGCCAGCAGCCGGACAGGGGGCGGCACTGAAGCTTTCTTT
v_gene: TRBV2; d_gene: TRBD1; abundance: many; j_gene: TRBJ1-6; CDR3aa: CASKRDRGSPLHF; CDR3nt: TGTGCCAGCAAGAGGGACAGAGGGTCACCCCTCCACTTT
v_gene: TRBV29-1; d_gene: -; abundance: many; j_gene: TRBJ1-1; CDR3aa: CSVEGHRVRAFF; CDR3nt: TGCAGCGTGGAGGGACACAGGGTTCGGGCTTTCTTT
v_gene: TRBV30; d_gene: -; abundance: few; j_gene: TRBJ1-1; CDR3aa: CAWKSELNTEAFF; CDR3nt: TGTGCCTGGAAGTCTGAGTTGAACACTGAAGCTTTCTTT
v_gene: TRBV7-8; d_gene: -; abundance: many; j_gene: TRBJ2-5; CDR3aa: CASSLVQGRQYF; CDR3nt: TGTGCCAGCAGCTTAGTGCAGGGTCGTCAGTACTTC
v_gene: TRBV15; d_gene: -; abundance: many; j_gene: TRBJ2-2; CDR3aa: CATSPDRTGELFF; CDR3nt: TGTGCCACCAGCCCGGACCGGACCGGGGAGCTGTTTTTT